Shown below are 27 T cell receptor beta chains from a single sample sequenced in a study of cytomegalovirus exposure and HLA in healthy donors. PCR involved 60 Vbeta and 13 Jbeta primers. The method was immunoSEQ multiplex PCR; TCRdb's version includes in-frame clones alone and lacks a portion of them. Counted here are roughly 190,000 clones, 82% occurring once; the ten biggest clones make up under 0.9%. Sequencing was performed on PBMCs. These receptor sequences come from a young woman in good health and CMV-seronegative.

This chain joins TRBV19 and TRBJ1-4; 7 bases align to TRBD1. This CDR3 is built from 15 residues. The V and J ends lost 5 bases and 4 bases, in that order; junction bases with no gene match: 7. The germline CDR1 and CDR2 sequences are LNHDA and SQIVND (reference sequence). The DNA for the CDR3 is TGTGCCAGTAGTTCGGGACAGACCTTTAATGAAAAACTGTTTTTT. This gives the protein CASSSGQTFNEKLFF. The variable domain in full, completed from reference TRBV19 and TRBJ1-4, reads DGGITQSPKYLFRKEGQNVTLSCEQNLNHDAMYWYRQDPGQGLRLIYYSQIVNDFQKGDIAEGYSVSREKKESFPLTVTSAQKNPTAFYLCASSSGQTFNEKLFFGSGTQLSVL.

The J gene is TRBJ2-7, the V gene TRBV9; 8 bases are shared with TRBD2. CDR3 size: 15 residues. Germline values: CDR1 SGDLS, CDR2 YYNGEE. V trimming: 4 bases; J trimming: 2 bases; junction bases outside the gene matches: 8. Here the CDR3 reads CASSSGPGGAYEQYF. Written as DNA, the CDR3 is TGTGCCAGCAGCTCCGGACCGGGAGGGGCCTACGAGCAGTACTTC.

V is TRBV6-5 and J is TRBJ2-3; 7 nucleotides match TRBD2. CDR3 length: 16 residues. In germline, CDR1 is MNHEY, CDR2 SVGAGI. J lost 4 bases, V lost 4 bases, and 11 bases had no gene match. CDR3 nucleotide sequence: TGTGCCAGCAGTTCCCAGCCGGGACTACCGGCAGATACGCAGTATTTT. Translation gives CASSSQPGLPADTQYF.

This rearrangement joins TRBV27 to TRBJ1-6, with TRBD1 as a possible D gene (6 bases). Per the germline V gene, CDR1 is MNHEY and CDR2 is SMNVEV (reference sequence). Trimming took off 8 bases at V and 5 bases at J, with 19 bases between the two ends. The CDR3 length is 16 residues. The CDR3 DNA follows: TGTGCCAGCCGCAGCTACAGGGATGAAGATAATTCACCCCTCCACTTT. Amino acid sequence: CASRSYRDEDNSPLHF.

This rearrangement joins TRBV19 to TRBJ2-1; 7 bases match TRBD1. The germline CDR1 and CDR2 sequences are LNHDA and SQIVND (reference sequence). The CDR3 has 15 amino acids. Trimming took 8 bases from V and 0 from J; bases not matched to a gene: 7. The CDR3 sequence: CASELQGSSYNEQFF. CDR3 nucleotide sequence: TGTGCCAGTGAATTACAGGGGAGCTCCTACAATGAGCAGTTCTTC.

The genes are TRBV28 and TRBJ1-5; D is perhaps TRBD1 (6 bases). CDR3 length equals 17 residues. Between the trimmed V and J ends, which lost 10 bases and 1 base, there was a span of 23 bases. Per the germline V gene, CDR1 is MDHEN and CDR2 is SYDVKM. CDR3 in amino acids: CATLSGAQDPSNQPQHF. Written as DNA, the CDR3 is TGTGCCACCCTGTCAGGGGCCCAAGACCCGAGCAATCAGCCCCAGCATTTT.

Only a few counts were recorded for this clone. The chain carries TRBV28 and TRBJ2-6, with 8 bases matching TRBD1. This CDR3 comprises 16 residues. V lost 5 bases to trimming and J lost 0 bases; unmatched junction nucleotides: 3. Germline V gives CDR1 MDHEN, CDR2 SYDVKM. For the CDR3, the DNA is TGTGCCAGCAGTGGGACAGGATACTCTGGGGCCAACGTCCTGACTTTC. Its protein product is CASSGTGYSGANVLTF.

V usage is TRBV6-4 and J usage is TRBJ2-3; a weak D match, TRBD2 (6 bases). The germline gives CDR1 MRHNA, CDR2 SNTAGT. The CDR3 runs 14 residues. V dropped 4 bases and J dropped 6 bases, with 14 bases sitting between them. The CDR3 region is CASSVTGAADTQYF. CDR3 nucleotides: TGTGCCAGCAGTGTAACGGGAGCGGCGGATACGCAGTATTTT.

The chain combines TRBV18 with TRBJ1-1, with unresolved D. Between the trimmed V and J ends, which lost 6 bases and 1 base, there was a span of 9 bases. The CDR3 runs 13 residues. Per the germline V gene, CDR1 is KGHSH and CDR2 is LQKENI. CDR3 protein: CASSAGPNTEAFF. CDR3 in DNA: TGTGCCAGCTCCGCGGGTCCGAACACTGAAGCTTTCTTT.

The chain employs TRBV27 and TRBJ1-3, with D maybe TRBD1 (6 bases). This CDR3 comprises 15 residues. Germline CDR1 and CDR2: MNHEY and SMNVEV (reference sequence). V was cut by 5 bases and J by 0 bases, with 11 bases left in between. CDR3 amino acids: CASSEQGSSGNTIYF. As DNA, the CDR3 is TGTGCCAGCAGTGAACAGGGTAGCTCTGGAAACACCATATATTTT.

The rearrangement joins TRBV18 to TRBJ2-7; no definite D call. V lost 4 bases and J lost 3, with 4 bases in between. Germline CDR1 is KGHSH and CDR2 is LQKENI. This CDR3 has 11 amino acids. The CDR3 loop is CASSHGYEQYF. The CDR3 bases are TGTGCCAGCTCACACGGCTACGAGCAGTACTTC.

The chain couples TRBV25-1 to TRBJ1-1, with 9 bases fitting TRBD1. This CDR3 has 14 amino acids. CDR1 MGHDK and CDR2 SYGVNS come from the germline V gene. V dropped 4 bases and J dropped 3; count of bases not matched to a gene: 3. CDR3 sequence (DNA): TGTGCCAGCAGTGTGACAGGGGGGGACACTGAAGCTTTCTTT. This encodes CASSVTGGDTEAFF.

The chain links TRBV5-8 to TRBJ1-1; 7 positions match TRBD1. The CDR3 length is 12 residues. Germline assignment: CDR1 SGHTS and CDR2 YDEGEE. V gave up 4 bases and J gave up 6 bases; unmatched junction bases: 3. CDR3 in DNA: TGTGCCAGCAGCGTTGGGACAGCTGAAGCTTTCTTT. Translation gives CASSVGTAEAFF.

DNA of the CDR3: TGTGCCAGCAGTCCCCGACAGGTGAACACTGAAGCTTTCTTT. Translation gives CASSPRQVNTEAFF. The V gene is TRBV6-5, the J gene TRBJ1-1, with D maybe TRBD1 (6 bases). The CDR3 length is 14 residues. V lost 5 bases, J lost 0 bases, and 10 bases lay in between. Germline V gene data show CDR1 as MNHEY and CDR2 as SVGAGI.

This clone appeared a single time. The chain is built from TRBV6-1 and TRBJ1-4; a possible D gene is TRBD1 (6 bases). The germline CDR1 and CDR2 sequences are MNHNS and SASEGT. The CDR3 has 13 residues. Trimming removed 3 bases from V and 9 bases from J, with 11 bases in between. CDR3 bases: TGTGCCAGCAGTGACGCGGACAGCCAAAAACTGTTTTTT. As protein: CASSDADSQKLFF.

This clone was observed a few times. J is TRBJ1-1 and V is TRBV6-4, with D possibly TRBD1 on 5 matching bases. This CDR3 spans 13 amino acids. In germline, CDR1 is MRHNA, CDR2 SNTAGT. Trimming took off 9 bases at V and 4 bases at J, with 15 bases between the two ends. The CDR3 is CASKGQGSTEAFF. CDR3 sequence (DNA): TGTGCCAGTAAGGGCCAGGGCAGCACTGAAGCTTTCTTT.

V and J are TRBV27 and TRBJ1-2; 10 positions match TRBD1. CDR1 is MNHEY, CDR2 SMNVEV, per germline (reference sequence). V shed 3 bases and J 5 bases; nucleotides not matched to a gene: 0. The CDR3 is 13 residues long. The CDR3 DNA is TGTGCCAGCAGTTTGGGACAGGGGTATGGCTACACCTTC. This codes for CASSLGQGYGYTF.

The chain recombines TRBV6-5 with TRBJ1-1; D is possibly TRBD1 (6 bases). Germline CDR1 is MNHEY and CDR2 is SVGAGI. This CDR3 has 13 amino acids. Trimming stripped 9 bases from V and 4 bases from J, with 15 bases between. The CDR3 reads CASRYRGATEAFF. The DNA for the CDR3 is TGTGCCAGTCGATATCGGGGGGCCACTGAAGCTTTCTTT.

This rearrangement joins TRBV27 to TRBJ2-1; tentative D call: TRBD1 (6 bases). This CDR3 contains 19 residues. V was cut by 1 base and J by 7 bases, with 26 bases left in between. CDR1 MNHEY and CDR2 SMNVEV come from the germline V gene (reference sequence). The CDR3 sequence is CASSLLFIEQGLSKNEQFF. In nucleotides, the CDR3 is TGTGCCAGCAGTTTATTATTTATTGAGCAGGGGCTTTCCAAAAATGAGCAGTTCTTC.

This clone was observed a few times. The chain combines TRBV5-1 with TRBJ2-5; 14 positions match TRBD2. CDR3 length: 18 residues. The trim removed 3 bases at V and 1 base at J, leaving 8 bases unmatched. Germline values: CDR1 SGHRS, CDR2 YFSETQ. CDR3 coding DNA: TGCGCCAGCAGCTCGCCTCCGGGACTAGCGGGGGTCCAAGAGACCCAGTACTTC. Encoded protein: CASSSPPGLAGVQETQYF.

This clone was seen only a few times. The chain uses TRBV4-2 and TRBJ1-3; 8 bases match TRBD1. V gave up 4 bases and J gave up 0 bases; unmatched junction bases: 5. The CDR3 spans 16 residues. CDR1 LGHNA and CDR2 YNFKEQ come from the germline V gene. The CDR3 nucleotides read TGTGCCAGCAGCCCGATGGACAGGGACTCTGGAAACACCATATATTTT. It encodes CASSPMDRDSGNTIYF.

The chain carries TRBV27 and TRBJ2-7; 9 bases line up with TRBD1. The CDR3 contains 13 residues. The germline V gene has CDR1 MNHEY and CDR2 SMNVEV (reference sequence). The junction had 5 bases not matched to a gene; V was cut back by 8 bases and J by 3 bases. The CDR3 protein is CASGQGINYEQYF. CDR3 sequence (DNA): TGTGCCAGCGGACAGGGGATCAACTACGAGCAGTACTTC.

The chain recombines TRBV5-8 with TRBJ2-1, with D hard to call. The CDR3 contains 11 residues. Germline V gives CDR1 SGHTS, CDR2 YDEGEE. With 4 bases removed from V and 10 bases from J, the gap between germline ends came to 9 bases. The CDR3 loop is CASSTRTEQFF. The CDR3 bases are TGTGCCAGCAGCACCCGCACAGAGCAGTTCTTC. Using reference TRBV5-8 and TRBJ2-1 for the parts outside the CDR3, the full variable domain is EAGVTQSPTHLIKTRGQQATLRCSPISGHTSVYWYQQALGLGLQFLLWYDEGEERNRGNFPPRFSGRQFPNYSSELNVNALELEDSALYLCASSTRTEQFFGPGTRLTVL.

The chain uses TRBV7-9 and TRBJ2-1; 11 bases agree with TRBD1. The germline gives CDR1 SEHNR, CDR2 FQNEAQ (reference sequence). CDR3 length equals 16 residues. The V gene end was trimmed by 5 bases and the J gene end by 10 bases; junction bases not matched to a gene: 13. The CDR3 DNA is TGTGCCAGCAGCCCCGGGGACAGGGGGGCTTATGGGGAGCAGTTCTTC. Protein product: CASSPGDRGAYGEQFF.

J is TRBJ2-7 and V is TRBV21-1; TRBD2, the table's D call, was not compared with the DNA. TRBV21-1 is listed as a pseudogene. The CDR3 has 15 amino acids. The CDR3 DNA reads as TGTGCCAGCAGCAAAGGGCCAGGGAGGGTCTACGAGCAGTACTTC. It specifies CASSKGPGRVYEQYF.

The chain has TRBV6-1 and TRBJ2-5; TRBD1 aligns across 9 bases. J gave up 0 bases and V 3 bases, and 5 bases lay outside the gene matches. Germline V gene sequence: CDR1 MNHNS, CDR2 SASEGT. The CDR3 has 16 residues. The CDR3 region has the DNA TGTGCCAGCAGTGATGGGACAGGGTTGTACCAAGAGACCCAGTACTTC. Translated: CASSDGTGLYQETQYF.

This clone occurred once. Other DNA sequences in this sample translate to the same CDR3. The chain recombines TRBV7-9 with TRBJ2-7; 8 bases map to TRBD2. CDR3 size: 13 residues. Germline CDR1 is SEHNR and CDR2 is FQNEAQ (reference sequence). V dropped 3 bases and J dropped 2; count of bases not matched to a gene: 0. The CDR3 nucleotides read TGTGCCAGCAGCTTCGGGGGGGCCTACGAGCAGTACTTC. Translating it yields CASSFGGAYEQYF.